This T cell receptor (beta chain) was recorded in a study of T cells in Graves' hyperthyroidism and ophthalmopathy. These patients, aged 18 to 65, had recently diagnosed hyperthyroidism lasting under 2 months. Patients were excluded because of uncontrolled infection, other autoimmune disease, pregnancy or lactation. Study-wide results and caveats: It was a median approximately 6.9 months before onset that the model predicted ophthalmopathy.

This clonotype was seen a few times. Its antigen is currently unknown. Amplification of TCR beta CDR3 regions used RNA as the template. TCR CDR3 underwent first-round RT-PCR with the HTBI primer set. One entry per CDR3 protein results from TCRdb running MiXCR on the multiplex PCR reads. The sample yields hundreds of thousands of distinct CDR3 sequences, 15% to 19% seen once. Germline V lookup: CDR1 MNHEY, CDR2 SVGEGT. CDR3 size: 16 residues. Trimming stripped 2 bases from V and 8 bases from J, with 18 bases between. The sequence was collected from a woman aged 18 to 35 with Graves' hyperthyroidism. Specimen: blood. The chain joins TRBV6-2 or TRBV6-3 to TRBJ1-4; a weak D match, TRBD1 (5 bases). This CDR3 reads CASSYTGRPEGEKLFF. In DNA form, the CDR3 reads TGTGCCAGCAGTTACACGGGACGCCCCGAAGGCGAAAAACTGTTTTTT.